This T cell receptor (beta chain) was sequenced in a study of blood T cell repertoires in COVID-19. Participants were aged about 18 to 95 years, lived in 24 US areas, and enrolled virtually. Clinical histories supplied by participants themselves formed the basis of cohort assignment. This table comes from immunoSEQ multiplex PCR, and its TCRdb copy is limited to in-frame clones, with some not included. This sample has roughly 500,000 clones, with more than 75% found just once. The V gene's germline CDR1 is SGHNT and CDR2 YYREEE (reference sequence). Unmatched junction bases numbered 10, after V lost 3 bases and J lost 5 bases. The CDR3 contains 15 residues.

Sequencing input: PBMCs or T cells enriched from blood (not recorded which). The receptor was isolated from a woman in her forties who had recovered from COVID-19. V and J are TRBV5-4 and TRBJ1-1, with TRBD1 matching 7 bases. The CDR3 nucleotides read TGTGCCAGCAGCTCACGACAGGGAGGTGAGACTGAAGCTTTCTTT. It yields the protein CASSSRQGGETEAFF.